The 15 T cell receptor beta chains below all came from one sample that was sequenced in a study of tumor and adjacent non-tumor tissue in lung cancer. This sample's RNA came from whole unsorted tissue. Distant lung tissue was collected more than 3 cm away from the tumor edge. The library came from three nested PCR rounds adapted from ARM-PCR protocols. MiXCR, applied by TCRdb to the multiplex PCR reads, yields one record per CDR3 protein. The sample lists some 80,000 distinct CDR3 sequences; over 65% were seen once. Sequencing was done on a sample of distant non-tumor lung tissue. The source of these receptors is a man between 65 and 85 years old with non-small cell lung cancer.

This chain joins TRBV4-1 and TRBJ2-7, with 12 bases aligning to TRBD2. The CDR3 covers 16 residues. V lost 4 bases to trimming and J lost 8 bases; unmatched junction nucleotides: 12. The germline gives CDR1 MGHRA, CDR2 YSYEKL. The CDR3 sequence: CASSRRLAGEEDKQYF. The CDR3 DNA is TGCGCCAGCAGCCGGAGACTAGCGGGAGAGGAGGACAAGCAGTACTTC.

This clonotype was found many times. As DNA, the CDR3 is TGCGCCAGCAGCCGAACACCAGGGTCGAACACTGAAGCTTTCTTT. Translation: CASSRTPGSNTEAFF. The chain joins TRBV4-1 to TRBJ1-1; tentatively, D is TRBD1 (5 bases). In germline, CDR1 is MGHRA, CDR2 YSYEKL. The CDR3 extends over 15 amino acids. Trimming removed 4 bases at V and 1 base at J, with 13 bases between.

As regards this clonotype: A read error may account for a junction end that differs from germline. The V and J genes are TRBV10-1 and TRBJ2-1; TRBD2 matches at 10 bases. Germline CDR1 and CDR2: WNHNN and SYGVQD (reference sequence). This CDR3 comprises 17 residues. CDR3 residues: CASIDRSGRARYNEQFF. DNA for the CDR3: TGCGCCAGCATTGACCGGAGCGGGAGGGCAAGGTACAATGAACAGTTCTTC.

The chain recombines TRBV28 with TRBJ2-5; 7 nucleotides match TRBD2. Unmatched junction bases numbered 11, after V lost 7 bases and J lost 3 bases. The CDR3 sequence is 15 residues long. Germline CDR1 reads MDHEN; CDR2 reads SYDVKM. CDR3 nucleotides: TGTGCCAGCAATTCCCGGGGGGTGGGGGAAGAGACCCAGTACTTC. It specifies CASNSRGVGEETQYF.

This clonotype was seen just once. This CDR3 is missing its conserved last phenylalanine or tryptophan, likely due to a read error. The gene calls are TRBV20-1 and TRBJ1-1, with D tentatively TRBD1 (6 bases). CDR3 length: 13 amino acids. Germline CDR1 reads DFQATT; CDR2 reads SNEGSKA (reference sequence). CDR3 residues: CAGAIPMNTEAFY. The CDR3 bases are TGCGCGGGGGCAATCCCCATGAACACTGAAGCTTTCTAT.

For this clonotype: No conserved phenylalanine or tryptophan is present at the end of the CDR3, so a read error is the likely explanation. The chain joins TRBV12-3 or TRBV12-4 to TRBJ2-3; D remains unclear. The V end lost 6 bases, the J end lost 2 bases, and 21 bases lay between the germline ends. This CDR3 has 17 residues. Written as DNA, the CDR3 is TGTGCCAGCAGCTTCCCCGTGGCGGTACAATTCACAGATACGCAGTATTTA. Encoded protein: CASSFPVAVQFTDTQYL.

Points on this clonotype: One end of the junction does not line up with germline, which may come from a read error. The V and J genes are TRBV11-2 and TRBJ2-1; 10 positions agree with TRBD1. The CDR3 consists of 16 residues. The germline V gene encodes CDR1 SGHAT and CDR2 FQNNGV. The CDR3 DNA reads TGCGCCAGCAGCTCGGTCGGGACAGGGGATATCAATGATCAGTTCTTC. Translated, it gives CASSSVGTGDINDQFF.

For the CDR3, the DNA is TGTGCCAGCAGTGGAGCGGGGCGTGCTTTCAAGCCCCAGCATTTT. This encodes CASSGAGRAFKPQHF. The V call is TRBV6-1, the J call TRBJ1-5, with TRBD1 as a possible D gene (5 bases). The V end lost 4 bases, the J end lost 8 bases, and 18 bases lay between the germline ends. The CDR3 is 15 residues long. Germline V lookup: CDR1 MNHNS, CDR2 SASEGT.

Regarding this clonotype: Mismatch with germline at one junction end may stem from a read error. V usage is TRBV4-1 and J usage is TRBJ1-5; D is ambiguous. In germline, CDR1 is MGHRA, CDR2 YSYEKL. This CDR3 has 16 amino acids. CDR3 coding DNA: TGCGCTAGCAGCCAACATCCGACCTATAACAATCAGCCCCAGCATTTT. Protein product: CASSQHPTYNNQPQHF.

As for this clonotype: Since the CDR3 does not end with the conserved phenylalanine or tryptophan, this likely comes from a read error. The CDR3 is CSAGSGAHTGELFI. CDR3 in DNA: TGCAGTGCTGGATCGGGGGCACACACCGGGGAGCTGTTTATT. The rearrangement joins TRBV20-1 to TRBJ2-2; D might be TRBD1 or TRBD2, each matching 6 bases. This CDR3 comprises 14 residues. Germline V gives CDR1 DFQATT, CDR2 SNEGSKA (reference sequence). Trimming shortened V by 5 bases and J by 3 bases, and 13 bases separated the two germline ends.

V gene TRBV28 combines with J gene TRBJ1-2, with a possible D match to TRBD1 (5 bases). From germline, CDR1 is MDHEN and CDR2 SYDVKM. Trimming removed 6 bases at V and 11 bases at J, with 22 bases between. This CDR3 is 14 amino acids long. The CDR3 sequence: CASRTMTVNYRYTF. CDR3 nucleotide sequence: TGTGCCAGCAGAACTATGACAGTTAACTATAGATACACCTTC.

This clonotype has just a few counts. The genes are TRBV5-1 and TRBJ2-2, with D tentatively TRBD1 (5 bases). This CDR3 is built from 18 residues. Germline lookup yields CDR1 SGHRS and CDR2 YFSETQ. The V and J ends lost 1 base and 4 bases respectively, with 20 bases between them. The CDR3 coding sequence is TGCGCCAGCAGCTTGTCATCGGCACGTGCAGGGCTCACCGGGGAGCTGTTTTTT. Translated: CASSLSSARAGLTGELFF.

V gene TRBV20-1 combines with J gene TRBJ2-4; D ambiguous. This CDR3 spans 13 amino acids. The germline V gene encodes CDR1 DFQATT and CDR2 SNEGSKA (reference sequence). CDR3 region: CSLKTDFKNIQYF. The CDR3, as DNA: TGCAGCCTTAAAACAGACTTCAAAAACATTCAGTACTTC.

The J gene is TRBJ2-1, the V gene TRBV10-1, with D possibly TRBD2 on 6 matching bases. CDR1 WNHNN and CDR2 SYGVQD come from the germline V gene (reference sequence). The V end was cut by 8 bases, the J end by 10 bases, with 15 bases between. This CDR3 has 12 amino acids. The DNA for the CDR3 is TGCGCCAGCGGGGGAGGCACCAAAGAGCAGTTCTTC. Its protein product is CASGGGTKEQFF.

Note on this clonotype: The junction does not match germline at one end; this may be a read error. This chain joins TRBV11-3 and TRBJ2-2; 7 bases are shared with TRBD2. There are 17 residues in the CDR3. CDR1 and CDR2 (germline): SGHNT, YENEEA. CDR3 sequence (DNA): TGTGCCAGCAGCTTAGGGGTGACTAGCCTGAAAACCGGGGAACTGTTTTTT. Its protein is CASSLGVTSLKTGELFF.